This T cell receptor beta chain was retrieved from a study of T cell changes during pregnancy in multiple sclerosis. Trimming cost V 7 bases and J 6 bases, with 12 bases left between them. The CDR3 totals 12 residues. Germline CDR1 reads MNHNY; CDR2 reads SVGAGI (reference sequence). The method was immunoSEQ multiplex PCR; TCRdb's version includes in-frame clones alone and lacks a portion of them. There are about 48,000 clones in the sample; about 90% occur only once, and around 1.2% lies in the top ten. The sequences come from CD4+ T cells from peripheral blood mononuclear cells, collected in the second trimester of pregnancy. The receptor comes from a female donor with multiple sclerosis, enrolled in a pregnancy study. The chain recombines TRBV6-6 with TRBJ1-2; no firm D call. CDR3 region: CASKRVEDGYTF. Here the CDR3 DNA reads TGTGCCAGCAAACGGGTGGAGGATGGCTACACCTTC.